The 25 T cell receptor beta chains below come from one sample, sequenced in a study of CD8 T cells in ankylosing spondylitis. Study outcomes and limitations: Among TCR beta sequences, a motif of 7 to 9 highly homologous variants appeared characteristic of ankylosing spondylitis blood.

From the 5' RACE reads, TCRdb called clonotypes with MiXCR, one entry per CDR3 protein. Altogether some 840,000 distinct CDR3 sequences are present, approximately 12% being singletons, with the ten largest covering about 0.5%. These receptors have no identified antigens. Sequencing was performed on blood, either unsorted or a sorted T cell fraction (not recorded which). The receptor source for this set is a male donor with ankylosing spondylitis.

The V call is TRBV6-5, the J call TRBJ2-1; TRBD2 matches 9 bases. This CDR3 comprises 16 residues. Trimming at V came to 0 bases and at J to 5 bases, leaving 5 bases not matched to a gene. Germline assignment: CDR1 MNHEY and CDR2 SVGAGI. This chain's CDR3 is CASSYSGLAGNNEQFF. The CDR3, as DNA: TGTGCCAGCAGTTACTCAGGGCTAGCGGGAAACAATGAGCAGTTCTTC.

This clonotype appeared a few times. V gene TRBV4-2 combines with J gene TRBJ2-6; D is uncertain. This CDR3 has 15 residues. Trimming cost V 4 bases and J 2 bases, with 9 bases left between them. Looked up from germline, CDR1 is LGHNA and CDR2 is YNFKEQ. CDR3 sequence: CASSPLNPGANVLTF. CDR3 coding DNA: TGTGCCAGCAGCCCCCTGAACCCTGGGGCCAACGTCCTGACTTTC.

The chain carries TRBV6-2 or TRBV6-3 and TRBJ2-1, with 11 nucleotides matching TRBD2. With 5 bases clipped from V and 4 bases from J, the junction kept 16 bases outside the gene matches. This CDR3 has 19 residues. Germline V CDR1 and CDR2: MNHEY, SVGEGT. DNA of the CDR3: TGTGCCAGCAGTCTCACCACTAGCGGGAGAAGCGGGACGTACAATGAGCAGTTCTTC. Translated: CASSLTTSGRSGTYNEQFF.

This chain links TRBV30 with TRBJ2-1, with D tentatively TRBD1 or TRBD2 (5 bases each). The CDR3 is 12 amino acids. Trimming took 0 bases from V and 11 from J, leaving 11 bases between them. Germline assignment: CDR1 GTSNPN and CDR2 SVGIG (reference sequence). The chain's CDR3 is CAWSVRGTQQFF. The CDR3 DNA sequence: TGTGCCTGGAGTGTACGGGGCACACAGCAGTTCTTC.

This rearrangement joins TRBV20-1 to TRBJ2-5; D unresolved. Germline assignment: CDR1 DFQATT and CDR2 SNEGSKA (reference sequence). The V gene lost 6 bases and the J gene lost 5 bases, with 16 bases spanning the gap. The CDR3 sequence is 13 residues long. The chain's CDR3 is CSAPDTDFETQYF. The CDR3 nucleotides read TGCAGTGCCCCCGACACTGATTTCGAGACCCAGTACTTC.

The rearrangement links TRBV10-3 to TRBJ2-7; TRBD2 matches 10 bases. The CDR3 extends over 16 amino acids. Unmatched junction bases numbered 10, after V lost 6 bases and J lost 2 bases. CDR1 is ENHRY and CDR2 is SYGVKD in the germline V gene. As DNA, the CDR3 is TGTGCCATCAGGGGGACTAGCGCCACTCGAGCCTACGAGCAGTACTTC. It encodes CAIRGTSATRAYEQYF.

Here the CDR3 reads CASRTRAGELFF. DNA for the CDR3: TGTGCCAGCAGGACGAGGGCCGGGGAGCTGTTTTTT. The J gene is TRBJ2-2, the V gene TRBV7-9, with D possibly matching TRBD2 (5 bases). Germline CDR1 is SEHNR and CDR2 is FQNEAQ (reference sequence). The CDR3 consists of 12 residues. Trimming took off 6 bases at V and 6 bases at J, with 8 bases between the two ends.

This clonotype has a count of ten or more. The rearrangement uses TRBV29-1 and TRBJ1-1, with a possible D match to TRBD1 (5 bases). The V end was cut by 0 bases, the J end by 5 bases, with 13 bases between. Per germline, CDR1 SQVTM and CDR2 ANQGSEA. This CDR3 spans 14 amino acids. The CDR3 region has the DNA TGCAGCGTTGAAGATATGTCAGGGCGGACTGAAGCTTTCTTT. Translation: CSVEDMSGRTEAFF.

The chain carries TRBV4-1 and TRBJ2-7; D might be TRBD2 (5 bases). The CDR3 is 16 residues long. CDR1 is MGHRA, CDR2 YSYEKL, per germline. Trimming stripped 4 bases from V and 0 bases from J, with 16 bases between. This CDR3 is CASSRVLVASSYEQYF. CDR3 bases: TGCGCCAGCAGCCGAGTACTAGTGGCGAGCTCCTACGAGCAGTACTTC.

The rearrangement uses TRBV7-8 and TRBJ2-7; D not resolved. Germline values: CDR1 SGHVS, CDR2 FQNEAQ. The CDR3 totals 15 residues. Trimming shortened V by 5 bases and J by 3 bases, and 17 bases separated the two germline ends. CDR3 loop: CASSGYGRANYEQYF. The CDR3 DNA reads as TGTGCCAGCAGCGGCTATGGCCGCGCCAACTACGAGCAGTACTTC. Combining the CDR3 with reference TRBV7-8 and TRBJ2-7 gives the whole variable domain GAGVSQSPRYKVAKRGQDVALRCDPISGHVSLFWYQQALGQGPEFLTYFQNEAQLDKSGLPSDRFFAERPEGSVSTLKIQRTQQEDSAVYLCASSGYGRANYEQYFGPGTRLTVT.

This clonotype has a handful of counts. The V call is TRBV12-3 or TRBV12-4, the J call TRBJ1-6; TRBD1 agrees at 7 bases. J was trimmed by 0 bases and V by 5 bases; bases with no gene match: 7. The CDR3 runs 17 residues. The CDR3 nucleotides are TGTGCCAGCAGTCAAGGACAGGCCAGCTCCTATAATTCACCCCTCCACTTT. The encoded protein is CASSQGQASSYNSPLHF.

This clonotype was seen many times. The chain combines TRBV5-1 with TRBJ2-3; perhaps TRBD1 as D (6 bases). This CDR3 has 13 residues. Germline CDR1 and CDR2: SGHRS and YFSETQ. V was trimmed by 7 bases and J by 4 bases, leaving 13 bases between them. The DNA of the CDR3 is TGCGCCAGCGGAACACAGGGCGCAGATACGCAGTATTTT. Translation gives CASGTQGADTQYF.

The CDR3 spells CASSEWLNQPQHF. DNA of the CDR3: TGCGCCAGCAGTGAGTGGCTAAATCAGCCCCAGCATTTT. The chain carries TRBV10-1 and TRBJ1-5; D not certain. The germline V and J ends were trimmed by 1 base and 4 bases, with 5 bases remaining between them. The CDR3 is 13 residues long. Germline lookup yields CDR1 WNHNN and CDR2 SYGVQD (reference sequence).

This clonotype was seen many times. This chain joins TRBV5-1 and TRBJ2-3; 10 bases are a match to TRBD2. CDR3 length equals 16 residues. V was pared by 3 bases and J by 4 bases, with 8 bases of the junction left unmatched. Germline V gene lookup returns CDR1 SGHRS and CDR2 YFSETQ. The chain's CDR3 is CASSSGLATPADTQYF. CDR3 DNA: TGCGCCAGCAGCTCGGGACTAGCGACCCCCGCAGATACGCAGTATTTT. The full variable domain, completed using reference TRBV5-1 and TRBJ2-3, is KAGVTQTPRYLIKTRGQQVTLSCSPISGHRSVSWYQQTPGQGLQFLFEYFSETQRNKGNFPGRFSGRQFSNSRSEMNVSTLELGDSALYLCASSSGLATPADTQYFGPGTRLTVL.

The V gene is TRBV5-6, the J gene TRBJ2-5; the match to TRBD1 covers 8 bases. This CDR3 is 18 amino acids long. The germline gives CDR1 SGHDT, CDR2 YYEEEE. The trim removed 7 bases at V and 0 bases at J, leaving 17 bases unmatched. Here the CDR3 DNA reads TGTGCCAGCTCCAAGGGCAGGGGGCGGTTTAGGTACCAAGAGACCCAGTACTTC. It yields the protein CASSKGRGRFRYQETQYF.

The CDR3 DNA follows: TGCAGTGCTATAAAGGGACAGGGGAGGAGGAATGAGCAGTTCTTC. It codes for CSAIKGQGRRNEQFF. The chain recombines TRBV20-1 with TRBJ2-1, with 10 bases matching TRBD1. The germline CDR1 and CDR2 sequences are DFQATT and SNEGSKA (reference sequence). The CDR3 has 15 residues. J was trimmed by 7 bases and V by 4 bases; bases with no gene match: 10.

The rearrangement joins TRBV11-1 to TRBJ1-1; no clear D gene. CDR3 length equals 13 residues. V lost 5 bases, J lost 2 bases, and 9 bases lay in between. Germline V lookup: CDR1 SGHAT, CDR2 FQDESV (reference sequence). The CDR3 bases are TGTGCCAGCAGCCTCCATGATAACACTGAAGCTTTCTTT. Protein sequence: CASSLHDNTEAFF.

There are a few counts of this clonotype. CDR3 sequence reads: CASNRGELNQPQHF. CDR3 in DNA: TGTGCCAGCAACCGGGGGGAGCTTAATCAGCCCCAGCATTTT. The rearrangement joins TRBV7-9 to TRBJ1-5; D may be TRBD1 (5 bases). CDR1 is SEHNR, CDR2 FQNEAQ, per germline (reference sequence). The CDR3 has 14 amino acids. The germline V and J ends were trimmed by 7 bases and 4 bases, with 14 bases remaining between them.

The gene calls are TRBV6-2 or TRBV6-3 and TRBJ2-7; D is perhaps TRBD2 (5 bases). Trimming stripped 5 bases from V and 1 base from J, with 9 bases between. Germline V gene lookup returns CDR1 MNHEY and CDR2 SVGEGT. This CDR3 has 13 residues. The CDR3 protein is CASSTRSSYEQYF. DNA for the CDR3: TGTGCCAGCAGTACTAGAAGTTCCTACGAGCAGTACTTC.

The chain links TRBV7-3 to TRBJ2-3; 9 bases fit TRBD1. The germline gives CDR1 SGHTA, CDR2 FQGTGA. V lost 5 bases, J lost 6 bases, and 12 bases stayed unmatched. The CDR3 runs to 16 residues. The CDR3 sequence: CASSREGTGGLDTQYF. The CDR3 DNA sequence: TGTGCCAGCAGCCGTGAGGGTACAGGGGGCCTGGATACGCAGTATTTT.

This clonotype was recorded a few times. The CDR3 protein is CAISDRQGTNEKLFF. The CDR3 DNA sequence: TGTGCCATCAGTGATAGACAGGGGACTAATGAAAAACTGTTTTTT. J is TRBJ1-4 and V is TRBV10-3, with 8 positions matching TRBD1. Germline V gives CDR1 ENHRY, CDR2 SYGVKD. Losses at the gene ends were 3 bases for V and 2 bases for J; bases not matched to a gene: 2. This CDR3 is 15 amino acids long.

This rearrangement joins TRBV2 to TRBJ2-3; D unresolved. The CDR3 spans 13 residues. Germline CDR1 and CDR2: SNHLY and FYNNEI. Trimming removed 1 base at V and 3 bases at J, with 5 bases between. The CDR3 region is CASSEVGTDTQYF. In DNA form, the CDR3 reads TGTGCCAGCAGTGAAGTGGGGACAGATACGCAGTATTTT.

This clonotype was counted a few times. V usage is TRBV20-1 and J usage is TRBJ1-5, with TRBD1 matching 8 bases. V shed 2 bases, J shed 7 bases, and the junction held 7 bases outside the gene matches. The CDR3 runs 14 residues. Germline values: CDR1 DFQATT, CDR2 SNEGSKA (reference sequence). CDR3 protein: CSARLNRGSQPQHF. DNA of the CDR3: TGCAGTGCTAGACTCAACAGGGGGTCGCAGCCCCAGCATTTT.

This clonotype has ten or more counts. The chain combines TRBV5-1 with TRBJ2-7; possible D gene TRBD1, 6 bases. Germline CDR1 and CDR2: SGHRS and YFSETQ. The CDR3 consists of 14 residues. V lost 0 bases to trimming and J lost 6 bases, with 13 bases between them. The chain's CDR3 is CASSLVGRGFEQYF. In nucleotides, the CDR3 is TGCGCCAGCAGCTTGGTCGGCAGGGGTTTCGAGCAGTACTTC. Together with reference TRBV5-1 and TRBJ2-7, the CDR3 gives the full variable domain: KAGVTQTPRYLIKTRGQQVTLSCSPISGHRSVSWYQQTPGQGLQFLFEYFSETQRNKGNFPGRFSGRQFSNSRSEMNVSTLELGDSALYLCASSLVGRGFEQYFGPGTRLTVT.

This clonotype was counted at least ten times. The CDR3 region has the DNA TGTGCCAGCAGCCCCGTGAGTGGAGGAACAGATACGCAGTATTTT. It encodes CASSPVSGGTDTQYF. The V call is TRBV7-9, the J call TRBJ2-3; perhaps TRBD2 as D (5 bases). Trimming took off 5 bases at V and 3 bases at J, with 15 bases between the two ends. CDR3 size: 15 residues. The germline CDR1 and CDR2 sequences are SEHNR and FQNEAQ (reference sequence).